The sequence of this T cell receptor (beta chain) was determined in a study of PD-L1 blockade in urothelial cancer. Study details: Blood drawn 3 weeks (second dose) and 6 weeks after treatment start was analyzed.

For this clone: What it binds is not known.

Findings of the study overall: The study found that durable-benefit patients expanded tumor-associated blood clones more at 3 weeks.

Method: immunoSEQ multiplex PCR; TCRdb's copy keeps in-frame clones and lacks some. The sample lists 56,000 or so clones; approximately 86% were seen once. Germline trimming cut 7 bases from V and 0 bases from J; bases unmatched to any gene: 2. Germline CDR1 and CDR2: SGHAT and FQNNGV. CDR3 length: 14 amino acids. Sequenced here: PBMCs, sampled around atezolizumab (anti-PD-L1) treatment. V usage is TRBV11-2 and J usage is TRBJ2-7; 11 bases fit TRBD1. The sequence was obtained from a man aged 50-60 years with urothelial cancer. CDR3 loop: CASNGQGASYEQYF. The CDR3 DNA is TGTGCCAGCAACGGACAGGGGGCCTCCTACGAGCAGTACTTC.